This T cell receptor (beta chain) emerged from a study of control samples from healthy donors and cancer patients (TCRdb year 2020). The germline V gene encodes CDR1 MDHEN and CDR2 SYDVKM. Germline trimming: 5 bases from V, 8 bases from J; junction bases outside gene matches: 10. The CDR3 runs 14 residues from the cysteine to the phenylalanine. The retained sequence is limited to the CDR3, 42 bases, with the frame set at the first base. Comments on this clone: The specificity of this receptor is unknown. No base quality information exists; no much larger clone differs at one position.

The receptor library was made with the immunoSEQ multiplex PCR assay. Entries here come from immuneACCESS through TCRdb and include only in-frame sequences with V and J called. Some clones fail to appear in such tables; in the studies checked, an unresolved V gene covers under half of the shortfall, and the cause of the remainder is unknown. The sample profile shows about 110,000 clones; approximately 82% of them were found once. The top ten clonotypes cover around 6.4% of the sample. The sequence is built from TRBV28 and TRBJ1-2; 8 middle bases align to TRBD1. The receptor comes from a man between 18 and 35 years old in good health. The sample consisted of blood. The DNA is as follows: TGTGCCAGCAGTGCGACCCAGGGGGCGTTCGGCTACACCTTC. It specifies CASSATQGAFGYTF.